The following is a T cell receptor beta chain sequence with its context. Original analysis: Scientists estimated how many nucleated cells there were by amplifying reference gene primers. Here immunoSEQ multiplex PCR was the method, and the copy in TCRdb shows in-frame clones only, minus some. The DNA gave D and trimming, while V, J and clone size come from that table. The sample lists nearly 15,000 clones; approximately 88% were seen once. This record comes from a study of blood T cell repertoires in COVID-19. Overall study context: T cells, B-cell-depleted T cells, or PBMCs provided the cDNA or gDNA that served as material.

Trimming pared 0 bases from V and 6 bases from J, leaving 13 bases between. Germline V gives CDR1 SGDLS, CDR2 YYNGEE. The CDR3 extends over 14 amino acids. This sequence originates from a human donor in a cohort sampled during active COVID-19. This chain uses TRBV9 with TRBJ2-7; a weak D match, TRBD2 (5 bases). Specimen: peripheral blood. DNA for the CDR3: TGTGCCAGCAGCGTAGCCCCCACTGGAGGCGAGCAGTACTTC. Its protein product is CASSVAPTGGEQYF. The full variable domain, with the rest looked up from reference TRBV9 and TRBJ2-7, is DSGVTQTPKHLITATGQRVTLRCSPRSGDLSVYWYQQSLDQGLQFLIQYYNGEERAKGNILERFSAQQFPDLHSELNLSSLELGDSALYFCASSVAPTGGEQYFGPGTRLTVT.